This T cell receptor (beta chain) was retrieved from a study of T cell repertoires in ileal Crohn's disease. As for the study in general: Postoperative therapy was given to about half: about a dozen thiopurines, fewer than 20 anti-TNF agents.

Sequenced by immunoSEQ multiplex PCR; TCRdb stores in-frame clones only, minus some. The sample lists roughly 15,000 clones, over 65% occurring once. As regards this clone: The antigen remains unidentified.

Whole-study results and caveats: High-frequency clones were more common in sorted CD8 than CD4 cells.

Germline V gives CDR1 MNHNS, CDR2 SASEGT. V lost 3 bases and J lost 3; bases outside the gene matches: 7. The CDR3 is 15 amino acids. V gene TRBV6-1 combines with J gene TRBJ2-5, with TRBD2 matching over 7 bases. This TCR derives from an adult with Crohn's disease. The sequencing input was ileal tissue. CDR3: CASSDEWGREETQYF. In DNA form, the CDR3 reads TGTGCCAGCAGTGACGAGTGGGGGAGGGAAGAGACCCAGTACTTC.